Reported below is one T cell receptor (beta chain). No antigen is known for it. The V gene's germline CDR1 is SGDLS and CDR2 YYNGEE. The CDR3 has 14 residues. Trimming cost V 4 bases and J 3 bases; bases outside gene matches: 3. The PCR ran on 60 Vbeta and 13 Jbeta primers. Generated by immunoSEQ multiplex PCR, the TCRdb table keeps only in-frame clones and is missing some. Of about 150,000 clones in the sample, around 83% were seen once. The sample is drawn from a study of cytomegalovirus exposure and HLA in healthy donors. Study observations and caveats: The study had only CMV serostatus as immune exposure information.

The sequenced sample was PBMCs. This chain uses TRBV9 with TRBJ2-5; TRBD2 aligns across 10 bases. The source is a woman under 30 in good health and CMV-seronegative. The CDR3: CASSQGLAEETQYF. CDR3 bases: TGTGCCAGCAGCCAAGGACTAGCGGAAGAGACCCAGTACTTC.